This T cell receptor (beta chain) emerged from a study of blood T cell repertoires in COVID-19. The wider study: Some COVID-19 samples were acute and others convalescent; all came from the United States, Italy and Spain.

Exposed study participants had met a COVID-19 case within 2 weeks before entry. Germline values: CDR1 SNHLY, CDR2 FYNNEI. The CDR3 covers 13 residues. V lost 4 bases and J lost 8, with 12 bases in between. This table comes from immunoSEQ multiplex PCR, and its TCRdb copy is limited to in-frame clones, with some not included. The sample has some 270,000 clones, about 88% seen once; the top ten hold about 7%. The V call is TRBV2, the J call TRBJ1-5; a possible D gene is TRBD1 (5 bases). Sequenced: PBMCs or T cells enriched from blood (not recorded which). The sequence was collected from a woman aged 50 to 65 who had been exposed to COVID-19. The CDR3: CASSGGGSEPQHF. The CDR3 bases are TGTGCCAGCAGTGGGGGGGGTAGTGAGCCCCAGCATTTT.